Below, 17 T cell receptor beta chains from the same sample are listed, as sequenced in a study of blood T cell repertoires in COVID-19 (dated by TCRdb to 2020 to 2022). Library method: the immunoSEQ multiplex PCR assay. What TCRdb holds here is the immuneACCESS table cut down to in-frame rearrangements. Part of the clones is not present; checked against another copy, under half of the missing clones reflect an unresolved V gene, and the others are unexplained. For this sample there are a few hundred thousand clones; about 83% appear just once. Clones ranked in the top ten supply less than 3.5% of the sample. Sequenced: peripheral blood. These receptors all come from a man in his fifties or sixties with active or convalescent COVID-19.

This sequence joins TRBV20-1 and TRBJ1-2; D might be TRBD1 (5 bases). V was cut by 3 bases and J by 8 bases, with 13 bases left in between. The CDR3 has 12 residues. From germline, CDR1 is DFQATT and CDR2 SNEGSKA (reference sequence). For the CDR3, the DNA is TGCAGTGCTAGTGAGACAGACGAGGGCTACACCTTC. Its translation is CSASETDEGYTF.

The chain recombines TRBV29-1 with TRBJ2-7, with 10 bases lining up with TRBD2. V lost 4 bases, J lost 1 base, and 4 bases stayed unmatched. This CDR3 comprises 14 residues. Germline V lookup: CDR1 SQVTM, CDR2 ANQGSEA. Here the CDR3 DNA reads TGCAGCGTTGGTCTAGCGGGGGATTCCTACGAGCAGTACTTC. Amino acid sequence: CSVGLAGDSYEQYF.

The gene calls are TRBV7-9 and TRBJ1-1; TRBD1 matches at 9 bases. The CDR3 is made up of 15 amino acids. Per germline, CDR1 SEHNR and CDR2 FQNEAQ (reference sequence). The trim removed 5 bases at V and 10 bases at J, leaving 14 bases unmatched. The CDR3 region has the DNA TGTGCCAGCAGCCCCCGACAGGGGGTGTGGGTGGGAGCTTTCTTT. Protein sequence: CASSPRQGVWVGAFF.

This chain uses TRBV6-5 with TRBJ1-2; 8 bases line up with TRBD1. The CDR3 loop spans 15 amino acids. The ends lost 0 bases at V and 7 bases at J; junction bases unmatched: 7. Germline V gives CDR1 MNHEY, CDR2 SVGAGI. The CDR3: CASSYSSGGKVGYTF. As DNA, the CDR3 is TGTGCCAGCAGTTACTCATCAGGGGGCAAGGTTGGCTACACCTTC.

The CDR3 region has the DNA TGTGCCAGCAGCCCGACAGGGGACTTGAACACTGAAGCTTTCTTT. It translates to CASSPTGDLNTEAFF. J is TRBJ1-1 and V is TRBV7-3; 8 bases agree with TRBD1. This CDR3 spans 15 amino acids. Unmatched junction bases numbered 5, after V lost 5 bases and J lost 0 bases. In germline, CDR1 is SGHTA, CDR2 FQGTGA.

V gene TRBV7-2 combines with J gene TRBJ2-6; TRBD1 matches 12 bases. V lost 5 bases, J lost 2 bases, and 7 bases stayed unmatched. The germline V gene encodes CDR1 SGHTA and CDR2 FQGNSA. CDR3 length: 18 amino acids. The CDR3 loop reads CASSPEGQGAPGANVLTF. The CDR3 DNA reads TGTGCCAGCAGCCCCGAGGGACAGGGGGCTCCTGGGGCCAACGTCCTGACTTTC.

The V call is TRBV28, the J call TRBJ1-5; maybe TRBD1 (5 bases). V was pared by 6 bases and J by 6 bases, with 18 bases between. The CDR3 contains 15 residues. Germline V gene sequence: CDR1 MDHEN, CDR2 SYDVKM. The CDR3 bases are TGTGCCAGCAGCCTCTTCAGGGTAATTTCTCAGCCCCAGCATTTT. It yields the protein CASSLFRVISQPQHF. The full variable domain, completed using reference TRBV28 and TRBJ1-5, is DVKVTQSSRYLVKRTGEKVFLECVQDMDHENMFWYRQDPGLGLRLIYFSYDVKMKEKGDIPEGYSVSREKKERFSLILESASTNQTSMYLCASSLFRVISQPQHFGDGTRLSIL.

V usage is TRBV6-1 and J usage is TRBJ1-4; D is possibly TRBD1 (5 bases). Deletions cut 2 bases from V and 7 bases from J, with 11 bases between. This CDR3 contains 14 residues. CDR1 is MNHNS, CDR2 SASEGT, per germline. CDR3 in DNA: TGTGCCAGCAGTGAACAGTGGGGCATTGAAAAACTGTTTTTT. Translation gives CASSEQWGIEKLFF.

V usage is TRBV4-1 and J usage is TRBJ1-3; tentatively, D is TRBD1 (5 bases). The CDR3 contains 16 residues. Trimming stripped 4 bases from V and 3 bases from J, with 16 bases between. Germline values: CDR1 MGHRA, CDR2 YSYEKL. This chain's CDR3 is CASSPYLPGVGNTIYF. As DNA, the CDR3 is TGCGCCAGCAGCCCCTACCTCCCGGGGGTTGGAAACACCATATATTTT.

The chain couples TRBV7-3 to TRBJ2-5; the D gene is possibly TRBD1 (6 bases). CDR3 length: 13 residues. Trimming removed 0 bases at V and 4 bases at J, with 6 bases between. In germline, CDR1 is SGHTA, CDR2 FQGTGA. CDR3 loop: CASSLTGGETQYF. The DNA for the CDR3 is TGTGCCAGCAGCTTAACAGGGGGAGAGACCCAGTACTTC.

In this sample, this clone turned up a few times. The chain links TRBV5-1 to TRBJ1-4; 10 bases are shared with TRBD1. The germline CDR1 and CDR2 sequences are SGHRS and YFSETQ. The V gene end was trimmed by 5 bases and the J gene end by 7 bases; junction bases not matched to a gene: 5. The CDR3 is 14 residues long. In DNA, the CDR3 is TGCGCCAGCAGGAAGACAGGGGGCTCTGAAAAACTGTTTTTT. Amino acid sequence: CASRKTGGSEKLFF.

The V call is TRBV3-1 (or the pseudogene TRBV3-2), the J call TRBJ1-1; the D is unclear. CDR1 and CDR2 from the germline V gene are LGHDT and YNNKEL (reference sequence). Trimming took off 4 bases at V and 3 bases at J, with 9 bases between the two ends. The CDR3 sequence is 13 residues long. In nucleotides, the CDR3 is TGTGCCAGCAGCCCCGCTTCGGACACTGAAGCTTTCTTT. This gives the protein CASSPASDTEAFF.

The rearrangement links TRBV2 to TRBJ2-2; 9 bases align to TRBD1. Germline V lookup: CDR1 SNHLY, CDR2 FYNNEI. The CDR3 has 15 amino acids. Unmatched junction bases numbered 7, after V lost 6 bases and J lost 5 bases. CDR3 DNA: TGTGCCAGCAGCGGGGGACAGGGAGGAACCGGGGAGCTGTTTTTT. Encoded protein: CASSGGQGGTGELFF.

CDR3 nucleotide sequence: TGTGCCTGGAATGAGGCGGGAGTGGATGGCTACACCTTC. Its protein is CAWNEAGVDGYTF. This chain links TRBV30 with TRBJ1-2, with D unclear. This CDR3 is 13 amino acids long. Trimming removed 4 bases at V and 6 bases at J, with 15 bases between. The germline gives CDR1 GTSNPN, CDR2 SVGIG (reference sequence).

This sequence joins TRBV11-2 and TRBJ2-7, with TRBD2 identical over 11 bases. Germline CDR1 and CDR2: SGHAT and FQNNGV. CDR3 size: 16 residues. V lost 1 base and J lost 0; bases outside the gene matches: 2. CDR3: CASSLGTSGGSYEQYF. In nucleotides, the CDR3 is TGTGCCAGCAGCTTAGGCACTAGCGGGGGCTCCTACGAGCAGTACTTC.

The chain joins TRBV7-2 to TRBJ2-5; 9 bases align to TRBD2. CDR3 length equals 16 residues. Germline V gene lookup returns CDR1 SGHTA and CDR2 FQGNSA. V lost 4 bases, J lost 5 bases, and 11 bases stayed unmatched. In DNA, the CDR3 is TGTGCCAGCAGCTCTCGGGGTAGCGGGAGAGGTGAGACCCAGTACTTC. It translates to CASSSRGSGRGETQYF. Based on the CDR3 plus reference TRBV7-2 and TRBJ2-5, the full variable domain is GAGVSQSPSNKVTEKGKDVELRCDPISGHTALYWYRQSLGQGLEFLIYFQGNSAPDKSGLPSDRFSAERTGGSVSTLTIQRTQQEDSAVYLCASSSRGSGRGETQYFGPGTRLLVL.

J is TRBJ2-1 and V is TRBV10-3; 7 bases are a match to TRBD1. The length of the CDR3 is 12 residues. V lost 10 bases and J lost 9; bases outside the gene matches: 9. Germline assignment: CDR1 ENHRY and CDR2 SYGVKD. The CDR3 DNA reads as TGTGCCACCACGACAGGGTCAGGTGAGCAGTTCTTC. It specifies CATTTGSGEQFF.